The 11 T cell receptor beta chains given below trace back to one sample, sequenced in a study of T cell responses to AZD1222 COVID-19 vaccine. Data came from immunoSEQ multiplex PCR; TCRdb stores just in-frame clones and leaves some out. The sample holds 100,000 or so clones; around nine tenths are singletons and the top ten take 1.3%. Specimen: peripheral blood, collected on day 0 of AZD1222 vaccination. These receptors originate from an adult in good health.

The genes are TRBV7-9 and TRBJ2-2, with TRBD1 matching 9 bases. CDR1 SEHNR and CDR2 FQNEAQ come from the germline V gene (reference sequence). This CDR3 comprises 17 residues. Trimming took 5 bases from V and 4 from J; bases not matched to a gene: 11. The CDR3 coding sequence is TGTGCCAGCAGCCACAACCTAAGGACAGGGGTCACCGGGGAGCTGTTTTTT. Its translation: CASSHNLRTGVTGELFF.

The rearrangement joins TRBV11-2 to TRBJ2-7, with no clear D. The V end lost 0 bases, the J end lost 3 bases, and 6 bases lay between the germline ends. The CDR3 contains 13 residues. Germline V gene data show CDR1 as SGHAT and CDR2 as FQNNGV. The CDR3 is CASSLDPSYEQYF. The CDR3 DNA reads TGTGCCAGCAGCTTAGATCCCAGCTACGAGCAGTACTTC. Using reference TRBV11-2 and TRBJ2-7 for the parts outside the CDR3, the full variable domain is EAGVAQSPRYKIIEKRQSVAFWCNPISGHATLYWYQQILGQGPKLLIQFQNNGVVDDSQLPKDRFSAERLKGVDSTLKIQPAKLEDSAVYLCASSLDPSYEQYFGPGTRLTVT.

This chain connects TRBV19 to TRBJ1-1; D remains ambiguous. Deletions cut 1 base from V and 5 bases from J, with 14 bases between. Germline CDR1 reads LNHDA; CDR2 reads SQIVND (reference sequence). This CDR3 has 15 amino acids. CDR3 sequence reads: CASSIGLRLGTEAFF. The CDR3 region has the DNA TGTGCCAGTAGTATAGGACTGAGGCTGGGGACTGAAGCTTTCTTT.

The CDR3 DNA follows: TGTGCCAGCAGTCGGGACACCGAAGGGGATGAGCAGTTCTTC. It yields the protein CASSRDTEGDEQFF. This chain joins TRBV6-4 and TRBJ2-1; D is perhaps TRBD1 (6 bases). Germline CDR1 MRHNA, CDR2 SNTAGT. CDR3 size: 14 residues. The germline V and J ends were trimmed by 5 bases and 8 bases, with 16 bases remaining between them.

The CDR3 region is CASSPTWGRQETQYF. In DNA form, the CDR3 reads TGTGCCAGCAGCCCGACGTGGGGCCGGCAAGAGACCCAGTACTTC. The chain recombines TRBV11-2 with TRBJ2-5, with D possibly being TRBD1 (5 bases). The CDR3 has 15 amino acids. Germline V lookup: CDR1 SGHAT, CDR2 FQNNGV. V dropped 5 bases and J dropped 2 bases, with 15 bases sitting between them.

J is TRBJ1-1 and V is TRBV6-5; D call uncertain. The CDR3 runs to 15 residues. In germline, CDR1 is MNHEY, CDR2 SVGAGI. The V and J ends lost 6 bases and 5 bases respectively, with 19 bases between them. The CDR3 DNA follows: TGTGCCAGCAGCTCTAACTTCCGGGGTTATACTGAAGCTTTCTTT. It encodes CASSSNFRGYTEAFF.

V is TRBV11-2 and J is TRBJ1-1; D is undetermined. The germline V gene encodes CDR1 SGHAT and CDR2 FQNNGV. This CDR3 is built from 15 residues. V was pared by 7 bases and J by 1 base, with 16 bases between. CDR3 DNA sequence: TGTGCCAGCACAATCTCGCGCGGGAGGAACACTGAAGCTTTCTTT. Translating gives CASTISRGRNTEAFF.

The gene calls are TRBV5-4 and TRBJ1-3, with D unresolved. The germline V and J ends were trimmed by 0 bases and 0 bases, with 10 bases remaining between them. Germline CDR1 and CDR2: SGHNT and YYREEE (reference sequence). The CDR3 totals 16 residues. CDR3 in DNA: TGTGCCAGCAGCTTGGACAACTCGCTCTCTGGAAACACCATATATTTT. Translating it yields CASSLDNSLSGNTIYF.

The genes are TRBV2 and TRBJ2-7, with D unclear. Germline CDR1 and CDR2: SNHLY and FYNNEI. This CDR3 spans 15 amino acids. Trimming shortened V by 5 bases and J by 2 bases, and 16 bases separated the two germline ends. The CDR3 sequence: CASSPGPRGAYEQYF. CDR3 nucleotide sequence: TGTGCCAGCAGTCCCGGCCCCCGTGGGGCCTACGAGCAGTACTTC. The whole variable domain, remainder taken from reference TRBV2 and TRBJ2-7, is EPEVTQTPSHQVTQMGQEVILRCVPISNHLYFYWYRQILGQKVEFLVSFYNNEISEKSEIFDDQFSVERPDGSNFTLKIRSTKLEDSAMYFCASSPGPRGAYEQYFGPGTRLTVT.

The rearrangement links TRBV27 to TRBJ1-2; the D gene is possibly TRBD1 (6 bases). Germline V lookup: CDR1 MNHEY, CDR2 SMNVEV (reference sequence). The CDR3 is 12 amino acids. V lost 6 bases and J lost 3, with 8 bases in between. The CDR3 is CASRDSYYGYTF. The CDR3 DNA reads as TGTGCCAGCAGGGACAGTTACTATGGCTACACCTTC.

This rearrangement joins TRBV4-2 to TRBJ1-2; D may be TRBD1 (5 bases). The V gene's germline CDR1 is LGHNA and CDR2 YNFKEQ. Trimming stripped 0 bases from V and 0 bases from J, with 14 bases between. The length of the CDR3 is 17 residues. The CDR3 loop reads CASSQEMGGRSNYGYTF. In nucleotides, the CDR3 is TGTGCCAGCAGCCAAGAGATGGGGGGACGATCTAACTATGGCTACACCTTC.